These 7 T cell receptor beta chains share one sample of origin, sequenced in a study of radiotherapy plus CTLA-4 blockade in lung cancer. Assay used: immunoSEQ multiplex PCR; TCRdb lists only in-frame clones, some missing. The table shows roughly 110,000 clones, with about 84% occurring only once. This specimen was peripheral blood, taken from a patient treated with radiotherapy plus ipilimumab. These TCRs come from a human donor with non-small cell lung cancer that progressed on radiotherapy plus ipilimumab. Some clones in this sample may be carry-over from other donors' samples.

The chain couples TRBV2 to TRBJ1-1; 7 bases are shared with TRBD1. The CDR3 length is 16 residues. The trim removed 6 bases at V and 3 bases at J, leaving 13 bases unmatched. CDR1 is SNHLY and CDR2 is FYNNEI in the germline V gene. This CDR3 is CASRSDRRLLHTEAFF. In DNA, the CDR3 is TGTGCCAGCAGATCGGACAGGAGACTTTTACACACTGAAGCTTTCTTT. Full variable domain (remainder filled in from reference TRBV2 and TRBJ1-1): EPEVTQTPSHQVTQMGQEVILRCVPISNHLYFYWYRQILGQKVEFLVSFYNNEISEKSEIFDDQFSVERPDGSNFTLKIRSTKLEDSAMYFCASRSDRRLLHTEAFFGQGTRLTVV.

V and J are TRBV5-1 and TRBJ1-1; the match to TRBD1 covers 7 bases. This CDR3 is built from 13 residues. Losses at the gene ends were 4 bases for V and 12 bases for J; bases not matched to a gene: 12. Per germline, CDR1 SGHRS and CDR2 YFSETQ. As DNA, the CDR3 is TGCGCCAGCAGCGTGGGCATGGGACAGTGGACTTTCTTT. The encoded protein is CASSVGMGQWTFF.

This sequence joins TRBV6-4 and TRBJ2-2; D call uncertain. CDR1 MRHNA and CDR2 SNTAGT come from the germline V gene. V was trimmed by 3 bases and J by 3 bases, leaving 8 bases between them. This CDR3 comprises 14 residues. The CDR3 region has the DNA TGTGCCAGCAGTGATGTTTTAGACACCGGGGAGCTGTTTTTT. This translates into CASSDVLDTGELFF.

The chain recombines TRBV6-1 with TRBJ1-6; D gene ambiguous. Germline V CDR1 and CDR2: MNHNS, SASEGT. This CDR3 has 15 amino acids. V shed 7 bases and J shed 4 bases, with 14 bases lying between them. The CDR3 spells CASKMEGGYNSPLHF. CDR3 coding DNA: TGTGCCAGCAAAATGGAGGGTGGATATAATTCACCCCTCCACTTT.

The chain carries TRBV2 and TRBJ2-2; 8 nucleotides align to TRBD1. The CDR3 totals 15 residues. CDR1 is SNHLY and CDR2 is FYNNEI in the germline V gene. The J segment lost 4 bases and the V segment lost 6 bases, leaving 7 bases of the junction unmatched. CDR3 region: CASRRDRGSTGELFF. The CDR3 coding sequence is TGTGCCAGCAGGAGAGACAGGGGCTCCACCGGGGAGCTGTTTTTT.

The rearrangement joins TRBV7-9 to TRBJ1-5; D is possibly TRBD1 (6 bases). V lost 1 base and J lost 5, with 15 bases in between. Looked up from germline, CDR1 is SEHNR and CDR2 is FQNEAQ (reference sequence). The CDR3 runs to 16 residues. The CDR3 nucleotides read TGTGCCAGCAGCTTAGGGGTAGGGGGGCGCGATCAGCCCCAGCATTTT. Its protein is CASSLGVGGRDQPQHF.

The chain uses TRBV7-9 and TRBJ2-7; TRBD1 aligns across 10 bases. Germline lookup yields CDR1 SEHNR and CDR2 FQNEAQ (reference sequence). This CDR3 contains 14 residues. V shed 5 bases and J 5 bases; nucleotides not matched to a gene: 6. In nucleotides, the CDR3 is TGTGCCAGCAGCCGACAGGGGGCTTACAACGAGCAGTACTTC. As protein: CASSRQGAYNEQYF.